This TCR beta chain was sequenced during a study of CD8+CD57+ T cells in acquired aplastic anemia (dated by TCRdb to the late 2010s). Concerning the study at large: DNA extracted from sorted CD4+ and CD8+ cells had a mean of about 3 ug, with a range of roughly 0.18 to 27.4 ug. For healthy donor samples, the average read count was around 9.9 million for CD4+ cells and approximately 12 million for CD8+ cells. Paper-wide results and their limitations: Fewer than 35 CD8+ CDR3 sequences were found to be shared between patients and controls, but these sequences appeared to be highly expressed in patients and within the immunodominant clones of the patients. CD8+ Simpson's diversity did not differ significantly between patients and healthy controls (P=0.060).

Profiling of TCR beta VDJ combinations and CDR3 sequences used genomic DNA as the template. TCR repertoire sequencing was run on an Illumina HiSeq 2000. As for the original processing: Repertoires were assessed using TRBV/TRBJ rearrangement plots, CDR3 size and DJ length profiles, and Simpson's diversity index. The most abundant DNA sequence in the deep sequencing data was taken as the immunodominant clone. CDR3 amino acid sequences were checked for sharing between subjects and were compared against published repertoires and the VDJdb database. Through fastp at Q25 and MiXCR, TCRdb rebuilt clones from the public reads, retaining in-frame beta chains. Under each unique CDR3 protein, matching rows form one entry showing the most common genes and DNA. Clone size and V and J calls follow TCRdb, not the original study. The sample table contains just over 400,000 distinct CDR3 sequences; only one count was recorded for roughly 68% of them. 4% of the sample is taken by the ten largest.

CDR1 SGHVS and CDR2 FNYEAQ were looked up in the germline V gene. Both ends counted, the CDR3 spans 11 residues. In this study, sorted CD4+ and CD8+ T cells from the blood of healthy subjects and of severe aplastic anemia patients had their TCR repertoires deep-sequenced. Ficoll-Paque density gradient centrifugation was used to isolate peripheral blood mononuclear cells. Before DNA was extracted, CD4+ and CD8+ T cells were sorted using either FACS or magnetic beads. For this clonotype: Its antigen is still unknown. It is likely a read error, because the conserved phenylalanine at the end of the CDR3 is missing. The DNA is left out, because the CDR3 cannot be placed on it with certainty; the CDR3 is given as TCRdb lists it.

The rearrangement joined TRBV7-6 to TRBJ1-1. The sequenced sample consisted of sorted CD4+, CD8+, or CD8+CD57+ T cells (not recorded which) from PBMCs. The receptor was derived from a human donor in good health, serving as a control. CDR3 reads: CASSAGGVETI.